These 25 T cell receptor beta chains originate from one sample sequenced in a study of blood T cell repertoires in COVID-19 (dated by TCRdb to the early 2020s). The method was the immunoSEQ multiplex PCR assay. TCRdb carries this immuneACCESS record with in-frame sequences only. Its versions omit some clonotypes, under half of them owing to an unresolved V gene in the studies checked, with the rest unexplained. For this sample the table gives hundreds of thousands of clones, of which roughly 89% were detected only once. The biggest ten clones account for more than 5.5% of the sample. Sequencing was done on a sample of peripheral blood. These TCRs come from a man between 60 and 75 years old who had recovered from COVID-19.

This chain links TRBV30 with TRBJ2-7, with D unclear. The CDR3 covers 13 residues. The germline V and J ends were trimmed by 1 base and 0 bases, with 7 bases remaining between them. Per germline, CDR1 GTSNPN and CDR2 SVGIG (reference sequence). CDR3 protein: CAWSAGNSYEQYF. Written as DNA, the CDR3 is TGTGCCTGGAGTGCAGGTAACTCCTACGAGCAGTACTTC.

The rearrangement links TRBV2 to TRBJ2-7; TRBD2 agrees at 7 bases. J was trimmed by 3 bases and V by 7 bases; bases with no gene match: 9. The CDR3 covers 14 residues. From germline, CDR1 is SNHLY and CDR2 FYNNEI. The CDR3 region is CASMVSGTGYEQYF. The CDR3 nucleotides read TGTGCCAGCATGGTGAGCGGGACGGGCTACGAGCAGTACTTC.

The gene calls are TRBV6-1 and TRBJ2-1; 9 nucleotides align to TRBD1. This CDR3 comprises 15 residues. Germline CDR1 MNHNS, CDR2 SASEGT. J gave up 6 bases and V 1 base, and 4 bases lay outside the gene matches. CDR3 DNA: TGTGCCAGCAGTGAAGGGACAGGGGTCTCCAATGAGCAGTTCTTC. It translates to CASSEGTGVSNEQFF.

Concerning this clone: At one end the junction does not follow the germline gene, possibly because of a read error. The sample has other DNA sequences that encode this CDR3 too. J is TRBJ2-1 and V is TRBV20-1; a possible D gene is TRBD2 (6 bases). Germline-derived CDR1 and CDR2 are DFQATT and SNEGSKA (reference sequence). The CDR3 consists of 11 residues. The CDR3 loop is CSARGGNEQFF. The CDR3 bases are TGCAGTGCGAGAGGAGGGAATGAGCAGTTCTTC.

V usage is TRBV30 and J usage is TRBJ1-4; D remains unclear. Germline CDR1 is GTSNPN and CDR2 is SVGIG (reference sequence). Between the trimmed V and J ends, which lost 0 bases and 10 bases, there was a span of 21 bases. The CDR3 totals 16 residues. The CDR3 nucleotides are TGTGCCTGGAGTGTACCCCCGTCGAACGGGGTTGGAAAACTGTTTTTT. Translating gives CAWSVPPSNGVGKLFF.

The chain joins TRBV15 to TRBJ1-1; possible D gene TRBD1, 5 bases. The CDR3 runs to 13 residues. V was cut by 5 bases and J by 5 bases, with 12 bases left in between. The germline V gene has CDR1 LNHNV and CDR2 YYDKDF (reference sequence). The CDR3 nucleotides are TGTGCCACCAGCCGCCCTGGGGGGACTGAAGCTTTCTTT. Amino acids: CATSRPGGTEAFF.

The V and J genes are TRBV29-1 and TRBJ1-2, with D hard to call. Germline assignment: CDR1 SQVTM and CDR2 ANQGSEA. V lost 4 bases, J lost 2 bases, and 11 bases lay in between. This CDR3 has 13 amino acids. Written as DNA, the CDR3 is TGCAGCGTTGTTCCCAGGATGAACTATGGCTACACCTTC. It translates to CSVVPRMNYGYTF.

The rearrangement uses TRBV7-3 and TRBJ1-1; D not certain. The V end lost 5 bases, the J end lost 5 bases, and 18 bases lay between the germline ends. Germline V gives CDR1 SGHTA, CDR2 FQGTGA. The CDR3 runs 15 residues. As DNA, the CDR3 is TGTGCCAGCAGCCCCCGTGGAGGCCCCGGGACTGAAGCTTTCTTT. This encodes CASSPRGGPGTEAFF.

The chain joins TRBV3-1 (or the pseudogene TRBV3-2) to TRBJ2-7; tentatively, D is TRBD2 (5 bases). Germline CDR1 and CDR2: LGHDT and YNNKEL (reference sequence). Trimming took 8 bases from V and 2 from J, leaving 13 bases between them. The CDR3 contains 13 residues. CDR3 sequence reads: CASGERSPYEQYF. The CDR3 nucleotides read TGTGCCAGCGGGGAGCGATCGCCCTACGAGCAGTACTTC.

J is TRBJ2-5 and V is TRBV2; TRBD2 aligns across 10 bases. Unmatched junction bases numbered 6, after V lost 8 bases and J lost 0 bases. The CDR3 contains 15 residues. Per germline, CDR1 SNHLY and CDR2 FYNNEI. CDR3 amino acids: CASRPSGGNQETQYF. In nucleotides, the CDR3 is TGTGCCAGCCGCCCTAGCGGGGGAAACCAAGAGACCCAGTACTTC.

In DNA, the CDR3 is TGTGCCAGTAGTGAAGCTAGCGGGAGGGCCGGTGAGCAGTTCTTC. As protein: CASSEASGRAGEQFF. The chain employs TRBV19 and TRBJ2-1; 12 bases align to TRBD2. With 5 bases clipped from V and 9 bases from J, the junction kept 8 bases outside the gene matches. Germline values: CDR1 LNHDA, CDR2 SQIVND (reference sequence). This CDR3 region has 15 residues.

This chain joins TRBV5-6 and TRBJ2-1; TRBD2 is a possible D gene (7 bases). This CDR3 region has 16 residues. Per germline, CDR1 SGHDT and CDR2 YYEEEE. V was trimmed by 3 bases and J by 1 base, leaving 14 bases between them. The CDR3 reads CASSSRGGSSYNEQFF. The CDR3 coding sequence is TGTGCCAGCAGCTCCAGGGGCGGGAGTTCCTACAATGAGCAGTTCTTC.

CDR3 DNA: TGTGCCAGCAGCCCTGGGGGGGGGAGCACAGATACGCAGTATTTT. Its protein is CASSPGGGSTDTQYF. This chain joins TRBV7-9 and TRBJ2-3; 7 nucleotides match TRBD2. The CDR3 covers 15 residues. V was clipped by 5 bases and J by 0 bases; unmatched bases: 5. Germline V gene sequence: CDR1 SEHNR, CDR2 FQNEAQ (reference sequence).

V gene TRBV7-2 combines with J gene TRBJ2-3; D ambiguous. V was shortened by 4 bases and J by 2 bases, with 4 bases between the two germline ends. CDR1 is SGHTA and CDR2 is FQGNSA in the germline V gene. There are 12 residues in the CDR3. The CDR3 DNA follows: TGTGCCAGCAGCTCCTCCACAGATACGCAGTATTTT. Amino acid sequence: CASSSSTDTQYF. The full variable domain, its missing parts supplied by reference TRBV7-2 and TRBJ2-3, is GAGVSQSPSNKVTEKGKDVELRCDPISGHTALYWYRQSLGQGLEFLIYFQGNSAPDKSGLPSDRFSAERTGGSVSTLTIQRTQQEDSAVYLCASSSSTDTQYFGPGTRLTVL.

The genes are TRBV28 and TRBJ2-2, with a possible D match to TRBD2 (6 bases). Germline CDR1 is MDHEN and CDR2 is SYDVKM. This CDR3 has 16 residues. Trimming removed 6 bases from V and 4 bases from J, with 18 bases in between. The chain's CDR3 is CASSPAGAGTTGELFF. The CDR3 region has the DNA TGTGCCAGCAGCCCCGCCGGGGCGGGGACCACCGGGGAGCTGTTTTTT.

Here the CDR3 reads CSDQTGPTNYGYTF. The CDR3 bases are TGCAGCGATCAGACAGGACCGACAAACTATGGCTACACCTTC. V and J are TRBV29-1 and TRBJ1-2; tentative D call: TRBD1 (6 bases). The CDR3 consists of 14 residues. Looked up from germline, CDR1 is SQVTM and CDR2 is ANQGSEA. The V end was cut by 7 bases, the J end by 2 bases, with 17 bases between. Full variable domain (outside the CDR3, taken from reference TRBV29-1 and TRBJ1-2): SAVISQKPSRDICQRGTSLTIQCQVDSQVTMMFWYRQQPGQSLTLIATANQGSEATYESGFVIDKFPISRPNLTFSTLTVSNMSPEDSSIYLCSDQTGPTNYGYTFGSGTRLTVV.

This chain joins TRBV5-1 and TRBJ2-6; possibly TRBD1 for D (5 bases). Deletions cut 6 bases from V and 2 bases from J, with 21 bases between. CDR3 length: 18 amino acids. Germline V lookup: CDR1 SGHRS, CDR2 YFSETQ. The CDR3 sequence: CASKGRAGFFPGANVLTF. In DNA, the CDR3 is TGCGCCAGCAAGGGCCGGGCAGGGTTCTTTCCTGGGGCCAACGTCCTGACTTTC.

V gene TRBV27 combines with J gene TRBJ1-2, with D possibly TRBD1 on 6 matching bases. The CDR3 has 15 amino acids. V gave up 9 bases and J gave up 0 bases, with 17 bases separating them. The V gene's germline CDR1 is MNHEY and CDR2 SMNVEV (reference sequence). The CDR3 is CASGTSGESNYGYTF. In DNA, the CDR3 is TGTGCCAGTGGAACATCAGGGGAGTCTAACTATGGCTACACCTTC.

This sequence joins TRBV5-4 and TRBJ1-4; D gene unclear. CDR3 size: 15 residues. CDR1 and CDR2 (germline): SGHNT, YYREEE (reference sequence). The V and J ends lost 0 bases and 0 bases respectively, with 6 bases between them. CDR3 in amino acids: CASSLGSTTNEKLFF. CDR3 DNA: TGTGCCAGCAGCTTGGGCAGTACAACTAATGAAAAACTGTTTTTT.

The J gene is TRBJ1-6, the V gene TRBV7-2; D may be TRBD1 (6 bases). In germline, CDR1 is SGHTA, CDR2 FQGNSA. V lost 4 bases to trimming and J lost 4 bases, with 17 bases between them. This CDR3 is built from 17 residues. The CDR3: CASSYMKSTGYNSPLHF. CDR3 coding DNA: TGTGCCAGCAGCTACATGAAGTCGACAGGTTATAATTCACCCCTCCACTTT.

The J gene is TRBJ2-4, the V gene TRBV5-6; D gene unclear. CDR3 length: 15 residues. V was clipped by 0 bases and J by 4 bases, with 11 bases between them. Germline-derived CDR1 and CDR2 are SGHDT and YYEEEE. CDR3 sequence reads: CASSLAPGLKNIQYF. The CDR3 nucleotides read TGTGCCAGCAGCTTGGCCCCAGGTTTAAAAAACATTCAGTACTTC.

The rearrangement joins TRBV6-5 to TRBJ2-2; a weak D match, TRBD2 (5 bases). The V end lost 0 bases, the J end lost 3 bases, and 11 bases lay between the germline ends. The CDR3 is 16 amino acids. Germline V lookup: CDR1 MNHEY, CDR2 SVGAGI. DNA for the CDR3: TGTGCCAGCAGTTACTCGAGCCCGGAGGACACCGGGGAGCTGTTTTTT. As protein: CASSYSSPEDTGELFF.

The V call is TRBV5-4, the J call TRBJ2-5, with D possibly TRBD2 on 6 matching bases. The V end was cut by 4 bases, the J end by 4 bases, with 11 bases between. This CDR3 is 13 amino acids long. CDR1 is SGHNT and CDR2 is YYREEE in the germline V gene (reference sequence). The CDR3: CASSAGSRETQYF. Here the CDR3 DNA reads TGTGCCAGCAGCGCGGGGTCCCGAGAGACCCAGTACTTC.

This clone was detected only a few times. The gene calls are TRBV2 and TRBJ2-1; 7 nucleotides align to TRBD1. Looked up from germline, CDR1 is SNHLY and CDR2 is FYNNEI. The length of the CDR3 is 16 residues. V trimming: 4 bases; J trimming: 0 bases; junction bases outside the gene matches: 6. CDR3 DNA sequence: TGTGCCAGCAGTGGAGCAGGGGGAATCTCCTACAATGAGCAGTTCTTC. Translated, it gives CASSGAGGISYNEQFF.

A few counts support this clone. The J gene is TRBJ1-1, the V gene TRBV4-1; TRBD1 agrees at 7 bases. The CDR3 runs to 19 residues. Unmatched junction bases numbered 20, after V lost 3 bases and J lost 4 bases. The V gene's germline CDR1 is MGHRA and CDR2 YSYEKL. The CDR3 coding sequence is TGCGCCAGCAGCCACTCGGCGTGGACAGGAATGAGGTTGGGCACTGAAGCTTTCTTT. It encodes CASSHSAWTGMRLGTEAFF.